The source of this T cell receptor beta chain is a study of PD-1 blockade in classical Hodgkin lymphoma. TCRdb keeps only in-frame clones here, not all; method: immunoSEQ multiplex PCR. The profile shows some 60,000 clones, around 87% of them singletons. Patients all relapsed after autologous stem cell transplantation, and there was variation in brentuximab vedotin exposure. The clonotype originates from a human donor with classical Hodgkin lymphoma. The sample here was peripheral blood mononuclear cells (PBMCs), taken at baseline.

The CDR3 coding sequence is TGTGCCACTGAACCTCCGGGACCCCGGGGCACCGGGGAGCTGTTTTTT. Protein: CATEPPGPRGTGELFF. V usage is TRBV15 and J usage is TRBJ2-2; D may be TRBD1 or TRBD2 (5 bases each). The V end was cut by 9 bases, the J end by 4 bases, with 21 bases between. The CDR3 consists of 16 residues. CDR1 LNHNV and CDR2 YYDKDF come from the germline V gene (reference sequence).